The entry below describes one T cell receptor beta chain. There is no known antigen for this receptor. Within one base of it there is no much larger clone, and no base qualities were kept. This record belongs to a study of blood T cell repertoires in COVID-19 (dated by TCRdb to 2018 to 2020). Describing the broader study: Samples from collaborators originated in the United States, Italy and Spain and spanned both the acute and convalescent phases of COVID-19. Samples came from the ongoing ImmuneRACE study (first 160 participants) plus 1,254 subjects from 6 global collaborators. The repertoires were released in a freely available public database intended as a resource for research on the immune response to SARS-CoV-2. The prospective study material was composed of cDNA or gDNA derived from T cells, B-cell-depleted T cells, or PBMCs. Subjects who had been exposed to COVID-19, were actively infected with it, or had recovered from it provided the deeply sampled blood TCRbeta repertoires that made up the dataset. The sample metadata nearly always contained a de-identified subject ID, COVID-19 status, age in years and sex. Where HLA class I and class II types were available, the types were taken from metadata supplied by the sample provider, not from assay-based typing. Beyond this particular receptor, the publication reports: The amount of clinical and demographic metadata varied by source and participant and was provided uncurated.

The collaborating institutions used their own protocols to collect whole blood in K2EDTA tubes. For TCRbeta analysis, collaborators shipped samples in one of three forms: frozen whole blood, isolated PBMCs, or DNA extracted from either of those sample types. V is cut back by 2 bases and J by 0 bases, with 5 bases in the junction unmatched. The cysteine opens and the phenylalanine closes a CDR3 of 16 amino acids. CDR3 DNA is the only sequence kept; it has 48 bases, read in frame from the first base. Reading the germline V gene (reference sequence) gives CDR1 SGHKS and CDR2 YYEKEE. TCRbeta CDR3 regions were amplified from genomic DNA using the immunoSEQ Assay, a bias-controlled multiplex PCR. In the source study's methods: The number of nucleated cells in each sample was estimated from the amplification of reference gene primers within the assay. To quantify the absolute abundance of each unique TCRbeta CDR3 rearrangement, sequence reads were collapsed and filtered. For each sample, productive Simpson clonality was calculated as the square root of Simpson's diversity index over productive rearrangements. In TCRdb, the immuneACCESS table is reduced to in-frame sequences with V and J assigned. These tables do not hold every clone; where another copy was compared, an unresolved V gene accounts for under half, and the others remain unexplained. That table is the source of V, J and clone size, and D and trimming were worked out from the DNA. The sample records under 130,000 clones, about four fifths of which are singletons. The ten top clones hold 9.4% of the sample.

This clonotype was obtained from a woman in her sixties or seventies with acute or convalescent COVID-19. The receptor chain draws on TRBV5-5 and TRBJ2-3; TRBD1 matches 8 bases in the middle. Sequencing used peripheral blood. CDR3 loop: CASSFQTGASTDTQYF. The sequenced DNA: TGTGCCAGCAGCTTCCAGACAGGGGCGAGCACAGATACGCAGTATTTT.